Presented here are 8 T cell receptor beta chains from one specimen sequenced in a study of T cell responses to AZD1222 COVID-19 vaccine. TCRdb's table, derived via immunoSEQ multiplex PCR, lists solely in-frame clones and lacks some. The table records around 53,000 clones, more than 80% of them present only once. The sample consisted of peripheral blood, taken on day 0 of MenACWY control vaccination. All receptors come from an adult in good health.

The V and J genes are TRBV3-1 (or the pseudogene TRBV3-2) and TRBJ2-7; D is perhaps TRBD2 (6 bases). Germline lookup yields CDR1 LGHDT and CDR2 YNNKEL (reference sequence). The CDR3 is 14 amino acids. Trimming left V 2 bases short and J 4 bases short, with 12 bases between. The chain's CDR3 is CASSQKGGRYEQYF. In DNA form, the CDR3 reads TGTGCCAGCAGCCAAAAGGGAGGTCGTTACGAGCAGTACTTC.

This clone was detected a few times. V and J are TRBV4-3 and TRBJ2-7; no clear D. The CDR3 is made up of 15 amino acids. Germline V gene lookup returns CDR1 LGHNA and CDR2 YSLEER. V was cut by 0 bases and J by 2 bases, with 11 bases left in between. CDR3 sequence (DNA): TGCGCCAGCAGCCAAGAAGAAGGCGGTCCCTACGAGCAGTACTTC. Its protein product is CASSQEEGGPYEQYF.

V gene TRBV18 combines with J gene TRBJ2-5, with D possibly matching TRBD2 (5 bases). Trimming shortened V by 5 bases and J by 4 bases, and 11 bases separated the two germline ends. CDR3 length: 13 amino acids. Germline V CDR1 and CDR2: KGHSH, LQKENI. CDR3 sequence reads: CASSELAAETQYF. CDR3 bases: TGTGCCAGCTCAGAGCTAGCAGCAGAGACCCAGTACTTC.

This clone came up once. The chain combines TRBV6-5 with TRBJ1-1, with D hard to call. Per germline, CDR1 MNHEY and CDR2 SVGAGI. Trimming shortened V by 6 bases and J by 0 bases, and 11 bases separated the two germline ends. The CDR3 length is 14 residues. Here the CDR3 reads CASREGGLNTEAFF. The DNA for the CDR3 is TGTGCCAGCAGGGAGGGAGGGCTGAACACTGAAGCTTTCTTT.

This chain connects TRBV11-3 to TRBJ2-7; D unclear. This CDR3 has 13 residues. The V end lost 8 bases, the J end lost 0 bases, and 11 bases lay between the germline ends. Germline CDR1 reads SGHNT; CDR2 reads YENEEA. DNA for the CDR3: TGTGCCAGCTCGGAGCCAGACTCCTACGAGCAGTACTTC. Its protein is CASSEPDSYEQYF.

The chain couples TRBV5-1 to TRBJ1-4; no clear D. The CDR3 is 14 amino acids. CDR1 SGHRS and CDR2 YFSETQ come from the germline V gene. The V gene lost 2 bases and the J gene lost 4 bases, with 9 bases spanning the gap. CDR3 in DNA: TGCGCCAGCAGCTTCTCGTCCAATAATGAAAAACTGTTTTTT. It yields the protein CASSFSSNNEKLFF.

CDR3 sequence reads: CASSIGLISRSTDTQYF. CDR3 DNA: TGTGCCAGTAGTATAGGCCTAATAAGCCGGAGCACAGATACGCAGTATTTT. The rearrangement uses TRBV19 and TRBJ2-3; no clear D gene. Germline V CDR1 and CDR2: LNHDA, SQIVND (reference sequence). Trimming left V 1 base short and J 0 bases short, with 14 bases between. The CDR3 runs to 17 residues.

This chain joins TRBV7-2 and TRBJ1-1, with D uncertain. V was trimmed by 4 bases and J by 2 bases, leaving 11 bases between them. Germline V lookup: CDR1 SGHTA, CDR2 FQGNSA. The CDR3 sequence is 14 residues long. For the CDR3, the DNA is TGTGCCAGCAGCTACGAGTGGGGTAACACTGAAGCTTTCTTT. As protein: CASSYEWGNTEAFF.